This TCR beta chain derives from a study of T cell responses to AZD1222 COVID-19 vaccine. This CDR3 has 14 residues. Trimming left V 1 base short and J 4 bases short, with 11 bases between. Germline V gene data show CDR1 as SQVTM and CDR2 as ANQGSEA. Findings of the study overall: Of spike-specific TCRs, nearly half reportedly target regions left unmutated in variants.

TCRdb keeps only in-frame clones here, not all; method: immunoSEQ multiplex PCR. The data show under 150,000 clones, 90% seen once. This clone was seen once. As yet, its antigen is unknown. The source is an adult in good health. Here the sequenced sample was peripheral blood, taken on day 0 of AZD1222 vaccination. The chain couples TRBV29-1 to TRBJ1-3; D possibly corresponds to TRBD1 (5 bases). The CDR3 spells CSVEAGGAGNTIYF. The CDR3, as DNA: TGCAGCGTTGAAGCTGGTGGGGCCGGAAACACCATATATTTT.